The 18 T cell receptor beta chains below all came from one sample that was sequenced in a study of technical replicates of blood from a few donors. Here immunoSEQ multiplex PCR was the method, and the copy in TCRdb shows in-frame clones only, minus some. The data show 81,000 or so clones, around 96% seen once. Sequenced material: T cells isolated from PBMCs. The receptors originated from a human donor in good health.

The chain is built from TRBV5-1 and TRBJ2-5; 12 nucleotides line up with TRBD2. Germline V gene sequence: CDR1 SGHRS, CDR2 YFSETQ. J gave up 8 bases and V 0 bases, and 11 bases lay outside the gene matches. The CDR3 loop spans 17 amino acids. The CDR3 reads CASSLAPASGGVDTQYF. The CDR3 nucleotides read TGCGCCAGCAGCTTGGCCCCCGCTAGCGGGGGGGTCGACACCCAGTACTTC.

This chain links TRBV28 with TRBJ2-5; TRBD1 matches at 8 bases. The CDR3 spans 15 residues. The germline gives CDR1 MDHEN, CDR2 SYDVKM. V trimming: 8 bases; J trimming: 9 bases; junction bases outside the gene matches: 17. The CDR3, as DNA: TGTGCCAGCGGAACGACCGGGACAGGAGGACGATCCCAGTACTTC. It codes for CASGTTGTGGRSQYF.

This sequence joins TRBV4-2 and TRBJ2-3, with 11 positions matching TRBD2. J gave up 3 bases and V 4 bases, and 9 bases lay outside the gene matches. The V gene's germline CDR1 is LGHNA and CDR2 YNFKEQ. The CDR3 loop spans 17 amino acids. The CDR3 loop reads CASSPPRLAGLTDTQYF. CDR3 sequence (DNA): TGTGCCAGCAGCCCACCCCGACTAGCGGGATTAACAGATACGCAGTATTTT.

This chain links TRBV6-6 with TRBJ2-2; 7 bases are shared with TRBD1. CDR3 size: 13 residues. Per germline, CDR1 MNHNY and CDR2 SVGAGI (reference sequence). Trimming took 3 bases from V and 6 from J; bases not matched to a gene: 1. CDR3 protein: CASSYTGAGELFF. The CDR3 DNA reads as TGTGCCAGCAGTTATACAGGGGCCGGGGAGCTGTTTTTT.

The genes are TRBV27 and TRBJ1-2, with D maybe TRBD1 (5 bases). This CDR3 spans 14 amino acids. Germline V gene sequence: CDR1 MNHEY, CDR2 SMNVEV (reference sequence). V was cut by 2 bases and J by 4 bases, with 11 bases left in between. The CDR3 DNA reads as TGTGCCAGCAGTTTAAGTCAGGGAACCTATGGCTACACCTTC. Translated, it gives CASSLSQGTYGYTF.

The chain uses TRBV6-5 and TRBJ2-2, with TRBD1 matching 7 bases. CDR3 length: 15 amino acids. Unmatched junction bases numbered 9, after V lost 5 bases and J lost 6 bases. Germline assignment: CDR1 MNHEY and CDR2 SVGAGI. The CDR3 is CASSPDRSLPGELFF. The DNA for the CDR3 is TGTGCCAGCAGTCCGGACAGGAGCCTCCCCGGGGAGCTGTTTTTT.

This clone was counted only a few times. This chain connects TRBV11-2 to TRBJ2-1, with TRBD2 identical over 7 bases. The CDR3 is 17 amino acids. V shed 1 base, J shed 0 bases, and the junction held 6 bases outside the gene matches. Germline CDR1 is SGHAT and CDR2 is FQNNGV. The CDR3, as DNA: TGTGCCAGCAGCTTAGTCGGTGCGGGGGTCTCCTACAATGAGCAGTTCTTC. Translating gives CASSLVGAGVSYNEQFF.

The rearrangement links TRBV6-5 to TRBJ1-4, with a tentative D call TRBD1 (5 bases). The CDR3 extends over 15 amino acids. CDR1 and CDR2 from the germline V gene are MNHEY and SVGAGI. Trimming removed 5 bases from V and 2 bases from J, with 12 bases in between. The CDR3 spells CASSRDRSTNEKLFF. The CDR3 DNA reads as TGTGCCAGCAGTCGCGACAGATCTACTAATGAAAAACTGTTTTTT.

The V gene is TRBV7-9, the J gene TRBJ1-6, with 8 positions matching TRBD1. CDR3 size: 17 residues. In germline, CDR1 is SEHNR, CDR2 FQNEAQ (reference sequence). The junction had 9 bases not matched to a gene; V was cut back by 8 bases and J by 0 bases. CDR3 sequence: CASSDRASSSYNSPLHF. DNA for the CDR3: TGTGCCAGCTCGGACAGGGCTTCAAGCTCCTATAATTCACCCCTCCACTTT.

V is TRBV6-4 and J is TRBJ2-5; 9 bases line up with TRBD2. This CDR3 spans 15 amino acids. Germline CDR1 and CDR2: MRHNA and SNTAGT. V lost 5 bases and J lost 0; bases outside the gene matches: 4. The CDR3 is CASSSVAGDQETQYF. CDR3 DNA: TGTGCCAGCAGTTCGGTAGCGGGGGACCAAGAGACCCAGTACTTC.

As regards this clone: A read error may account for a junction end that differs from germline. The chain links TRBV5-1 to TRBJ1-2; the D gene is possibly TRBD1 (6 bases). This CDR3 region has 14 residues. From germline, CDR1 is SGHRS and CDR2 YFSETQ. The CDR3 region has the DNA TGCGCCAGCAGCTTGGCAGGGGACGTTCCTCCTCTGTTCTTC. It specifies CASSLAGDVPPLFF.

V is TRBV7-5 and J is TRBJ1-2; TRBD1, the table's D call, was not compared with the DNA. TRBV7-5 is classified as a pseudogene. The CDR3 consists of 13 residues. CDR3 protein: CVRSKTGVYGYTF. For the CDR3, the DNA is TGTGTCAGAAGCAAAACAGGGGTCTATGGCTACACCTTC.

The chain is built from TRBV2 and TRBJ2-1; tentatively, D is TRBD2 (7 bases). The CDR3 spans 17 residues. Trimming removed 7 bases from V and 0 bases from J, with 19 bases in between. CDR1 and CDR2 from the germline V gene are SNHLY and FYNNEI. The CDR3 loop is CASNRGAGESSYNEQFF. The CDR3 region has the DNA TGTGCCAGCAATCGGGGGGCGGGGGAGAGCTCCTACAATGAGCAGTTCTTC.

The CDR3 DNA reads TGTGCCAGCAGCTCACTCCGTGGTCGATTTGGCTACGAGCAGTACTTC. It translates to CASSSLRGRFGYEQYF. The chain carries TRBV5-4 and TRBJ2-7, with D unresolved. The CDR3 contains 16 residues. The germline V gene has CDR1 SGHNT and CDR2 YYREEE (reference sequence). The V gene lost 3 bases and the J gene lost 3 bases, with 19 bases spanning the gap.

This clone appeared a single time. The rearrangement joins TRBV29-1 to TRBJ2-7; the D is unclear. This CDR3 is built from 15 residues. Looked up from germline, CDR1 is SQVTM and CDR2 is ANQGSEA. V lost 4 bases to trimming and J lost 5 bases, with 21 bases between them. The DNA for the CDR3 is TGCAGCGTTGTCGTTCTAGATGGTTCTCTGGACGAGCAGTACTTC. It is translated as CSVVVLDGSLDEQYF.

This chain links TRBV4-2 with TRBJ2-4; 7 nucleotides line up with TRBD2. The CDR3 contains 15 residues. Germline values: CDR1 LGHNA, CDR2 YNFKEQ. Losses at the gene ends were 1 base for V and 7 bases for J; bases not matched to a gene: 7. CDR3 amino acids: CASSQVWEGQNIQYF. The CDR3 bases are TGTGCCAGCAGCCAAGTATGGGAGGGTCAGAACATTCAGTACTTC.

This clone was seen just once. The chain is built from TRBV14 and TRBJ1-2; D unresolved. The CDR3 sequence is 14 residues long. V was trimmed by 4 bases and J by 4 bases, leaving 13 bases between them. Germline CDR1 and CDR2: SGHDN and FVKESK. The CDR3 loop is CASSPLSPFYGYTF. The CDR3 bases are TGTGCCAGCAGCCCCCTTTCTCCCTTCTATGGCTACACCTTC.

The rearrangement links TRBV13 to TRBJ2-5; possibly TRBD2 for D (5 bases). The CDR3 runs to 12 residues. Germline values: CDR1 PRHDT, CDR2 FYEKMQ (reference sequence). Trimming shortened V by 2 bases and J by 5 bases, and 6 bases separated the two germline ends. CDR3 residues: CASSLRGETQYF. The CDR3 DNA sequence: TGTGCCAGCAGCTTAAGAGGGGAGACCCAGTACTTC.